These 31 T cell receptor beta chains originate from one sample sequenced in a study of cytomegalovirus exposure and HLA in healthy donors. PCR amplification relied on 60 Vbeta primers (plus 13 Jbeta primers). TCRdb's table, derived via immunoSEQ multiplex PCR, lists solely in-frame clones and lacks some. The table has over 200,000 clones, more than 75% seen once. The sequenced sample consisted of PBMCs. The receptor source for this set is a man aged 40-49 years in good health and CMV-seropositive.

This clone was counted once. V is TRBV7-6 and J is TRBJ1-1; D remains ambiguous. The length of the CDR3 is 12 residues. V lost 10 bases to trimming and J lost 8 bases, with 17 bases between them. Germline lookup yields CDR1 SGHVS and CDR2 FNYEAQ. CDR3 sequence reads: CATTKLSREAFF. Written as DNA, the CDR3 is TGTGCCACCACCAAACTGTCCAGGGAAGCTTTCTTT.

This chain joins TRBV11-3 and TRBJ2-7, with TRBD1 as a possible D gene (5 bases). The germline V and J ends were trimmed by 5 bases and 2 bases, with 10 bases remaining between them. This CDR3 contains 13 residues. CDR1 and CDR2 from the germline V gene are SGHNT and YENEEA. Here the CDR3 reads CASSPGHAYEQYV. The CDR3 DNA follows: TGTGCCAGCAGCCCCGGACATGCCTACGAGCAGTACGTC.

This chain connects TRBV19 to TRBJ2-2; 7 bases line up with TRBD1. The CDR3 totals 17 residues. Germline V CDR1 and CDR2: LNHDA, SQIVND (reference sequence). Germline trimming cut 4 bases from V and 0 bases from J; bases unmatched to any gene: 8. This CDR3 is CASSNDHRGPNTGELFF. Written as DNA, the CDR3 is TGTGCCAGTAGTAACGACCACAGGGGCCCGAACACCGGGGAGCTGTTTTTT.

J is TRBJ2-7 and V is TRBV27; 10 nucleotides agree with TRBD2. Germline V gene lookup returns CDR1 MNHEY and CDR2 SMNVEV (reference sequence). The junction had 7 bases not matched to a gene; V was cut back by 5 bases and J by 0 bases. The CDR3 length is 16 residues. This CDR3 is CASSDISGRASYEQYF. The CDR3 DNA sequence: TGTGCCAGCAGTGATATAAGCGGGAGGGCCTCCTACGAGCAGTACTTC.

The V gene is TRBV7-9, the J gene TRBJ2-3, with TRBD2 as a possible D gene (7 bases). V lost 5 bases to trimming and J lost 4 bases, with 16 bases between them. Germline CDR1 SEHNR, CDR2 FQNEAQ (reference sequence). The CDR3 length is 15 residues. CDR3 loop: CASSPGAGVADTQYF. The CDR3, as DNA: TGTGCCAGCAGCCCAGGGGCGGGAGTAGCAGATACGCAGTATTTT.

As for this clone: It is unclear where the CDR3 begins or ends on the DNA, so no DNA is shown, and the CDR3 is as TCRdb lists it. This rearrangement joins TRBV5-1 to TRBJ2-7; TRBD1 is the table's D call, not checked against the DNA. The germline V gene has CDR1 SGHRS and CDR2 YFSETQ. The CDR3 comprises 13 residues, both ends counted. The CDR3 reads CASSFGPGHEQYV.

This clone was detected only a few times. V usage is TRBV19 and J usage is TRBJ2-3, with TRBD2 matching 9 bases. This CDR3 is built from 15 residues. V was clipped by 5 bases and J by 0 bases; unmatched bases: 3. Germline CDR1 is LNHDA and CDR2 is SQIVND (reference sequence). CDR3 region: CASSLAGFSTDTQYF. In DNA form, the CDR3 reads TGTGCCAGTAGTCTAGCGGGATTTAGCACAGATACGCAGTATTTT.

The rearrangement joins TRBV2 to TRBJ2-2; D perhaps matches TRBD1 (5 bases). CDR1 and CDR2 from the germline V gene are SNHLY and FYNNEI. The CDR3 covers 16 residues. Trimming took off 0 bases at V and 4 bases at J, with 12 bases between the two ends. CDR3 DNA sequence: TGTGCCAGCAGTGAAGCCGGTACAGGACGCACCGGGGAGCTGTTTTTT. Its protein is CASSEAGTGRTGELFF.

This chain joins TRBV11-2 and TRBJ2-7; 15 bases fit TRBD2. CDR1 and CDR2 (germline): SGHAT, FQNNGV. CDR3 length: 15 amino acids. After removal of 5 bases from V and 6 bases from J, the junction contained 5 bases not matched to a gene. In DNA form, the CDR3 reads TGTGCCAGCAGCCCGGGACTAGCGGGAGGTGGCGAGCAGTACGTC. It specifies CASSPGLAGGGEQYV.

The genes are TRBV9 and TRBJ2-1; 7 nucleotides align to TRBD1. This CDR3 region has 14 residues. V lost 5 bases to trimming and J lost 6 bases; unmatched junction nucleotides: 8. Looked up from germline, CDR1 is SGDLS and CDR2 is YYNGEE. In DNA, the CDR3 is TGTGCCAGCAGTCAAACGAAGGGGGCCAATGAGCAGTTCTTC. Its translation is CASSQTKGANEQFF.

The chain employs TRBV28 and TRBJ2-7; 13 positions agree with TRBD2. The V segment lost 5 bases and the J segment 6 bases; nucleotides outside the gene matches: 7. There are 15 residues in the CDR3. The germline gives CDR1 MDHEN, CDR2 SYDVKM. The CDR3 loop reads CASSPLGLAGVEQYV. The CDR3 bases are TGTGCCAGCAGTCCACTCGGACTAGCGGGAGTCGAGCAGTACGTC.

This clone has a single count. The chain joins TRBV7-7 to TRBJ2-1; 10 bases fit TRBD2. The CDR3 totals 15 residues. The V segment lost 5 bases and the J segment 6 bases; nucleotides outside the gene matches: 7. Germline-derived CDR1 and CDR2 are SSHAT and FNYEAQ (reference sequence). CDR3 DNA: TGTGCCAGCAGCACTGGGACTAGCGAGATCAATGAGCAGTTCTTC. It encodes CASSTGTSEINEQFF.

The chain is built from TRBV7-9 and TRBJ1-3; D remains unclear. Between the trimmed V and J ends, which lost 2 bases and 3 bases, there was a span of 8 bases. CDR1 and CDR2 from the germline V gene are SEHNR and FQNEAQ (reference sequence). CDR3 length: 14 amino acids. Here the CDR3 DNA reads TGTGCCAGCAGCTTATCCCGACTTGGAAACACCATATATTTT. This translates into CASSLSRLGNTIYF.

The chain has TRBV11-3 and TRBJ2-1; the D is unclear. The length of the CDR3 is 11 residues. Germline V gene sequence: CDR1 SGHNT, CDR2 YENEEA. V lost 5 bases and J lost 6, with 5 bases in between. The CDR3 region is CASSPSNEQFF. The CDR3 region has the DNA TGTGCCAGCAGCCCCTCCAATGAGCAGTTCTTC.

The CDR3 DNA reads as TGTGCCAGCAGTTATAGGGGAGCGGGAGGCAAGTACGAGCAGTACTTC. Amino acid sequence: CASSYRGAGGKYEQYF. This chain connects TRBV6-6 to TRBJ2-7; 9 nucleotides match TRBD2. J was trimmed by 4 bases and V by 3 bases; bases with no gene match: 10. Germline V lookup: CDR1 MNHNY, CDR2 SVGAGI (reference sequence). The CDR3 extends over 16 amino acids.

The rearrangement uses TRBV6-6 and TRBJ2-1; TRBD2 might be the D (5 bases). V was cut by 2 bases and J by 6 bases, with 14 bases left in between. The germline CDR1 and CDR2 sequences are MNHNY and SVGAGI (reference sequence). The CDR3 is 15 residues long. The CDR3 spells CASSYVTRILNEQFF. The CDR3 bases are TGTGCCAGCAGTTACGTAACTAGAATTCTCAATGAGCAGTTCTTC.

The genes are TRBV15 and TRBJ2-2, with 7 bases aligning to TRBD1. J was trimmed by 0 bases and V by 2 bases; bases with no gene match: 6. The germline V gene encodes CDR1 LNHNV and CDR2 YYDKDF (reference sequence). The CDR3 is made up of 17 amino acids. In DNA, the CDR3 is TGTGCCACCAGCAGAACTATCGGGACAGCGAACACCGGGGAGCTGTTTTTT. Amino acids: CATSRTIGTANTGELFF.

V usage is TRBV7-2 and J usage is TRBJ1-1; TRBD1 matches 9 bases. The CDR3 loop spans 14 amino acids. Per germline, CDR1 SGHTA and CDR2 FQGNSA. The junction had 1 base not matched to a gene; V was cut back by 4 bases and J by 1 base. CDR3 in DNA: TGTGCCAGCAGCTCACAGGGGGCGAACACTGAAGCTTTCTTT. Translation: CASSSQGANTEAFF. Based on the CDR3 plus reference TRBV7-2 and TRBJ1-1, the full variable domain is GAGVSQSPSNKVTEKGKDVELRCDPISGHTALYWYRQSLGQGLEFLIYFQGNSAPDKSGLPSDRFSAERTGGSVSTLTIQRTQQEDSAVYLCASSSQGANTEAFFGQGTRLTVV.

V gene TRBV15 combines with J gene TRBJ2-1, with D maybe TRBD1 (6 bases). Deletions cut 3 bases from V and 0 bases from J, with 9 bases between. The CDR3 sequence is 15 residues long. The V gene's germline CDR1 is LNHNV and CDR2 YYDKDF (reference sequence). The CDR3 region is CATSSGQSSYNEQFF. CDR3 nucleotides: TGTGCCACCAGCAGCGGACAGTCCTCCTACAATGAGCAGTTCTTC.

The chain has TRBV19 and TRBJ2-1; D gene ambiguous. Germline CDR1 is LNHDA and CDR2 is SQIVND (reference sequence). This CDR3 contains 15 residues. Trimming shortened V by 5 bases and J by 5 bases, and 16 bases separated the two germline ends. The CDR3, as DNA: TGTGCCAGTAGTTCAGGTCGACACGTCAACAATGAGCAGTTCTTC. Its translation: CASSSGRHVNNEQFF.

This chain links TRBV5-1 with TRBJ2-5; 10 bases agree with TRBD1. V shed 5 bases and J 5 bases; nucleotides not matched to a gene: 6. The germline V gene has CDR1 SGHRS and CDR2 YFSETQ. The length of the CDR3 is 14 residues. The CDR3 DNA reads as TGCGCCAGCAGAAGACAGGGGGCTGGGGAGACCCAGTACTTC. Its translation: CASRRQGAGETQYF.

This clone was counted between two and nine times. The chain carries TRBV6-5 and TRBJ1-2, with 7 bases that match TRBD1. V was clipped by 0 bases and J by 3 bases; unmatched bases: 4. CDR3 length: 15 amino acids. Germline V gene data show CDR1 as MNHEY and CDR2 as SVGAGI. The CDR3 sequence is CASSYSGGQYYGYTF. DNA of the CDR3: TGTGCCAGCAGTTACTCTGGGGGACAGTACTATGGCTACACCTTC.

The genes are TRBV7-2 and TRBJ1-2; TRBD1 matches at 9 bases. The V and J ends lost 2 bases and 7 bases, in that order; junction bases with no gene match: 5. The V gene's germline CDR1 is SGHTA and CDR2 FQGNSA. The CDR3 runs to 14 residues. CDR3 sequence reads: CASSLTGGTSGYTF. As DNA, the CDR3 is TGTGCCAGCAGCTTAACAGGGGGCACTAGTGGCTACACCTTC.

The chain carries TRBV7-9 and TRBJ1-2; D may be TRBD1 (6 bases). The V gene's germline CDR1 is SEHNR and CDR2 FQNEAQ (reference sequence). V lost 6 bases and J lost 7, with 9 bases in between. The CDR3 loop spans 11 amino acids. CDR3 DNA sequence: TGTGCCAGCAGGAGGACAGCTGGCTACACCTTC. Its protein is CASRRTAGYTF.

V is TRBV11-3 and J is TRBJ2-3, with 9 nucleotides matching TRBD2. Germline CDR1 is SGHNT and CDR2 is YENEEA. This CDR3 spans 15 amino acids. Trimming removed 4 bases from V and 3 bases from J; junction bases left unmatched: 5. CDR3 sequence reads: CASSSSGRRTDTQYF. CDR3 nucleotide sequence: TGTGCCAGCAGCTCCAGCGGGAGGCGGACAGATACGCAGTATTTT. Using reference TRBV11-3 and TRBJ2-3 for the parts outside the CDR3, the full variable domain is EAGVVQSPRYKIIEKKQPVAFWCNPISGHNTLYWYLQNLGQGPELLIRYENEEAVDDSQLPKDRFSAERLKGVDSTLKIQPAELGDSAVYLCASSSSGRRTDTQYFGPGTRLTVL.

V and J are TRBV7-9 and TRBJ1-1; D is undetermined. The CDR3 has 14 amino acids. Germline V lookup: CDR1 SEHNR, CDR2 FQNEAQ (reference sequence). V was pared by 3 bases and J by 3 bases, with 11 bases between. DNA of the CDR3: TGTGCCAGCAGCTTGGGTGGTAGCTACACTGAAGCTTTCTTT. Protein sequence: CASSLGGSYTEAFF.

V and J are TRBV29-1 and TRBJ2-2; D remains ambiguous. Trimming took 6 bases from V and 0 from J, leaving 17 bases between them. The CDR3 runs to 16 residues. Germline loops: CDR1 SQVTM, CDR2 ANQGSEA. The CDR3 DNA reads TGCAGCGTCGTGGAACCACAGTACGCGAACACCGGGGAGCTGTTTTTT. This gives the protein CSVVEPQYANTGELFF.

This clone was seen only a few times. V usage is TRBV7-2 and J usage is TRBJ2-7, with 7 bases matching TRBD2. This CDR3 region has 13 residues. The germline V gene has CDR1 SGHTA and CDR2 FQGNSA. J gave up 3 bases and V 1 base, and 0 bases lay outside the gene matches. This CDR3 is CASSLGGGYEQYF. CDR3 coding DNA: TGTGCCAGCAGCTTAGGGGGGGGCTACGAGCAGTACTTC.

This chain uses TRBV21-1 with TRBJ2-7; TRBD1 is the table's D call and was not checked against the DNA. TRBV21-1 represents a pseudogene. CDR3 size: 14 residues. The CDR3 DNA sequence: TGTGCCAGCATGGGACACCTTTCCCCCTACGAGCAGTACTTC. Amino acid sequence: CASMGHLSPYEQYF.

V gene TRBV7-8 combines with J gene TRBJ1-1; 7 bases fit TRBD1. The CDR3 runs 16 residues. Germline values: CDR1 SGHVS, CDR2 FQNEAQ. J lost 0 bases, V lost 5 bases, and 9 bases had no gene match. CDR3 coding DNA: TGTGCCAGCAGCCAGGACAGGCTCTTTATGAACACTGAAGCTTTCTTT. Amino acids: CASSQDRLFMNTEAFF.

The chain combines TRBV10-2 with TRBJ1-2; D is uncertain. V gave up 9 bases and J gave up 4 bases, with 15 bases separating them. The CDR3 runs 13 residues. Germline assignment: CDR1 WSHSY and CDR2 SAAADI. The CDR3 loop is CARRITIPYGYTF. DNA for the CDR3: TGCGCCAGGAGAATAACCATCCCCTATGGCTACACCTTC.